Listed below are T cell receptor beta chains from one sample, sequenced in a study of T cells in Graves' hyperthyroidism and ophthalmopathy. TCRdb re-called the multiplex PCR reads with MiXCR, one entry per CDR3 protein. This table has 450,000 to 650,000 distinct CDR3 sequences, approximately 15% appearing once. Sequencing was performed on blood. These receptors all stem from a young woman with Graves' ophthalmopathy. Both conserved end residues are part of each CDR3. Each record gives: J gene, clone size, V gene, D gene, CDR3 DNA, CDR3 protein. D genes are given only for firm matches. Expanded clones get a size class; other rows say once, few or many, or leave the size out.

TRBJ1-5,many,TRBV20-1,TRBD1,TGCAGTGCTAGAGATCCGGGACAGAATCAGCCCCAGCATTTT,CSARDPGQNQPQHF
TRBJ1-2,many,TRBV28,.,.,CASSTSAPTGPNYGYTF
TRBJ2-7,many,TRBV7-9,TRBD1,TGTGCCAGCAGCCGCCCGGACAGGGTTGTCTACGAGCAGTACTTC,CASSRPDRVVYEQYF
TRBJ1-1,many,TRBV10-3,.,TGTGCCATCAGTGCCGAGGGAGGGTACACTGAAGCTTTCTTT,CAISAEGGYTEAFF
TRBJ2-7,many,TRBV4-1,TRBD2,TGCGCCAGCAGCCCAGCGGGAGCTTCCTACGAGCAGTACTTC,CASSPAGASYEQYF
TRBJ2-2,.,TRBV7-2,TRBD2,TGTGCCAGCAGCTTAGAGGTCGGGGGGGCCGGGGAGCTGTTTTTT,CASSLEVGGAGELFF
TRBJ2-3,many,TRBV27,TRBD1,TGTGCCAGCAGTTCAGGGACAGCCACAGATACGCAGTATTTT,CASSSGTATDTQYF
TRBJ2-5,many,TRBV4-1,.,TGCGCCAGCAGCCAAGTAGTGGGGGAGACCCAGTACTTC,CASSQVVGETQYF
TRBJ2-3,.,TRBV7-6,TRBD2,TGTGCCAGCAAAGCGGGAGATTATGCAGATACGCAGTATTTT,CASKAGDYADTQYF
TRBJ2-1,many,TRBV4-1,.,TGCGCCAGCAGCCAAGAGCGCGGCCTCGGTGAGCAGTTCTTC,CASSQERGLGEQFF
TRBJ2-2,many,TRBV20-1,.,TGCAGTGCTGGTAGCGACAACACCGGGGAGCTGTTTTTT,CSAGSDNTGELFF
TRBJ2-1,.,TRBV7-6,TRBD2,TGTGCCAGCAGAGGACTAGCGGGAGGCCTCTACAGTGAGCAGTTCTTC,CASRGLAGGLYSEQFF
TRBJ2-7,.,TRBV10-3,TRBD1,TGTGCCACTACCGGGACAGCCACCTACGAGCAGTACTTC,CATTGTATYEQYF
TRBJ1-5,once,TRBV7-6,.,TGTGCCAGCAGCGATGGGGGGGGCGGTCAGCCCCAGCATTTT,CASSDGGGGQPQHF
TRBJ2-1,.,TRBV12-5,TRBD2,TGTGCTAGTGGTTTGCCGGGACTAGCGGGAGGGCCCAATGAGCAGTTCTTC,CASGLPGLAGGPNEQFF
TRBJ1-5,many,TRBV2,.,TGTGCCAGCAGTGAGGGGCTTCATCAGCCCCAGCATTTT,CASSEGLHQPQHF
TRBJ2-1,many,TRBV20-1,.,TGCAGTGCCTTATCCGGACAGCGATTGAATGAGCAGTTCTTC,CSALSGQRLNEQFF
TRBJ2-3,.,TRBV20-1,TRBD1,TGCAGTGCTAGACGGGGACAGGCAGGCGATACGCAGTATTTT,CSARRGQAGDTQYF
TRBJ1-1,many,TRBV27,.,TGTGCCAGCAGTTACTCGACAGACACTGAAGCTTTCTTT,CASSYSTDTEAFF
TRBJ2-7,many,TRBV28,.,TGTGCCAGCAATGAGCGGGTCTCCTACGAGCAGTACTTC,CASNERVSYEQYF
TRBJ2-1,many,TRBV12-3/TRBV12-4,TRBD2,TGTGCCAGCAGTTTAAGGGCTAGCGGGAGTAATGAGCAGTTCTTC,CASSLRASGSNEQFF
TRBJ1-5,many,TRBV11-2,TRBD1,TGTGCCAGCAGCGAGGACAGGAACAATCAGCCCCAGCATTTT,CASSEDRNNQPQHF
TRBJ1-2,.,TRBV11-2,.,TGTGCCAGTAGAACTCGACAGGCTCGGGACTATGGCTACACCTTC,CASRTRQARDYGYTF
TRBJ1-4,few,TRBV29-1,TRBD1,TGCAGCGTTGTAACAGGGGGCTCGGGGAAACTGTTTTTT,CSVVTGGSGKLFF
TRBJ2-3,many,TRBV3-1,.,TGTGCCAGCAGCCAAGATGGGGCGGGCACAGATACGCAGTATTTT,CASSQDGAGTDTQYF
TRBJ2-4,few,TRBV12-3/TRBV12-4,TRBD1,TGTGCCAGCAGAAACAGGGGGACATCGAGACACATTCAGTACTTC,CASRNRGTSRHIQYF
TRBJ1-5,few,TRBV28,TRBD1,TGTGCCAGCAGTGGACCACAGGGGAATCAGCCCCAGCATTTT,CASSGPQGNQPQHF
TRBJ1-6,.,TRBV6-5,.,TGTGCCAGCAGTTACGGACAGTATAATTCACCCCTCCACTTT,CASSYGQYNSPLHF
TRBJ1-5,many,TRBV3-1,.,TGTGCCAGCAGCCCCCGGGGGGGGGCTGAGCGGCCCCAGCATTTT,CASSPRGGAERPQHF
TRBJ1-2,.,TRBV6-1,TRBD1,TGTGCCAGCTGGACAGGGGAAGGCTACACCTTC,CASWTGEGYTF
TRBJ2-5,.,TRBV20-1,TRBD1,TGCAGTGCTAGAGAGAGGGACAGGGGGACTCAAGAGACCCAGTACTTC,CSARERDRGTQETQYF
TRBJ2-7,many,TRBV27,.,TGTGCCAGTTCTGGGGACACCTCCTACGAGCAGTACTTC,CASSGDTSYEQYF
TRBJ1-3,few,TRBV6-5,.,TGTGCCAGCAGTTACTCGAGTCCGACAATGGGTGGAAACACCATATATTTT,CASSYSSPTMGGNTIYF
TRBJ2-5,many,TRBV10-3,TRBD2,TGTGCCATCAAACTAGCGGGAGACCAAGAGACCCAGTACTTC,CAIKLAGDQETQYF
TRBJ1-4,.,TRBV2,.,TGTGCCAGCTGGGGTGGCGGAAGTAATGAAAAACTGTTTTTT,CASWGGGSNEKLFF
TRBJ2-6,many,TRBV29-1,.,TGCAGCGTTGCGGAGGGGGCGTCTGGGGCCAACGTCCTGACTTTC,CSVAEGASGANVLTF
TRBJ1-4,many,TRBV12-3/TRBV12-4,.,TGTGCCAGCAAGCAGGGGTCTAATGAAAAACTGTTTTTT,CASKQGSNEKLFF
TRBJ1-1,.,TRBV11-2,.,TGTGCCAGCCCCCCGGGCACTGAAGCTTTCTTT,CASPPGTEAFF
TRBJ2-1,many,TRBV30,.,TGTGCCTGGAACCCCGGACGCTACAATGAGCAGTTCTTC,CAWNPGRYNEQFF
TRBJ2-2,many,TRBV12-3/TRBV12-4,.,TGTGCCAGCAGTTTATCGACAGGGAGGTGGACCGGGGAGCTGTTTTTT,CASSLSTGRWTGELFF
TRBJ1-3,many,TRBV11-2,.,TGTGCCAGCAGCTTAGGCAGAACTGGAAACACCATATATTTT,CASSLGRTGNTIYF
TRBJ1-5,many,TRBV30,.,TGTGCCTGGAGTGTAAGGGATAGACGCGATCAGCCCCAGCATTTT,CAWSVRDRRDQPQHF
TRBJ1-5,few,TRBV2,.,TGTGCCAGCAGGAGGCTCGGGCAGCCCCAGCATTTT,CASRRLGQPQHF